The next 24 T cell receptor beta chains were all read from a single sample in a study of blood T cell repertoires in COVID-19. Only in-frame clones appear in the TCRdb table, and some are missing; sequencing was by immunoSEQ multiplex PCR. Seen here are about 200,000 clones, approximately 84% observed once, and the top ten hold about 5%. Sequenced: peripheral blood. The receptor source for this set is a woman older than 75 with acute or convalescent COVID-19.

The chain has TRBV25-1 and TRBJ1-2; TRBD1 might be the D (6 bases). In germline, CDR1 is MGHDK, CDR2 SYGVNS. The CDR3 runs to 13 residues. V was clipped by 6 bases and J by 2 bases, with 10 bases between them. In DNA, the CDR3 is TGTGCCAGCAGGCGGACAGACAACTATGGCTACACCTTC. Translation gives CASRRTDNYGYTF.

This clone was observed a few times. V usage is TRBV20-1 and J usage is TRBJ1-1; D may be TRBD1 (5 bases). The V end lost 3 bases, the J end lost 10 bases, and 12 bases lay between the germline ends. Germline V gene sequence: CDR1 DFQATT, CDR2 SNEGSKA (reference sequence). This CDR3 region has 11 residues. The CDR3 sequence is CSASWGVGAFF. CDR3 bases: TGCAGTGCTAGCTGGGGGGTGGGAGCTTTCTTT.

The chain carries TRBV5-5 and TRBJ2-2; tentatively, D is TRBD1 (6 bases). In germline, CDR1 is SGHKS, CDR2 YYEKEE (reference sequence). This CDR3 comprises 15 residues. Trimming shortened V by 0 bases and J by 5 bases, and 11 bases separated the two germline ends. DNA for the CDR3: TGTGCCAGCAGCTTGGTCCCAGGACAGACCGGGGAGCTGTTTTTT. It codes for CASSLVPGQTGELFF.

The chain links TRBV30 to TRBJ1-3; D is perhaps TRBD1 (6 bases). Trimming removed 0 bases from V and 2 bases from J, with 11 bases in between. The CDR3 runs 15 residues. CDR1 and CDR2 from the germline V gene are GTSNPN and SVGIG (reference sequence). The CDR3 region has the DNA TGTGCCTGGAGTGTATCAGGGGTCACTGGAAACACCATATATTTT. Residues: CAWSVSGVTGNTIYF.

This clone was picked up one time. This chain links TRBV12-3 or TRBV12-4 with TRBJ1-4, with D maybe TRBD1 (5 bases). There are 13 residues in the CDR3. Trimming stripped 3 bases from V and 10 bases from J, with 12 bases between. The CDR3 reads CASSFNFRGKLFF. The DNA for the CDR3 is TGTGCCAGCAGTTTCAACTTTAGGGGAAAACTGTTTTTT.

This clone was detected only once. The chain links TRBV7-2 to TRBJ2-7, with 8 bases that match TRBD2. Losses at the gene ends were 3 bases for V and 3 bases for J; bases not matched to a gene: 4. There are 14 residues in the CDR3. Germline values: CDR1 SGHTA, CDR2 FQGNSA. The CDR3 bases are TGTGCCAGCAGCTTTACTAGCGGAAACTACGAGCAGTACTTC. Protein sequence: CASSFTSGNYEQYF. Based on the CDR3 plus reference TRBV7-2 and TRBJ2-7, the full variable domain is GAGVSQSPSNKVTEKGKDVELRCDPISGHTALYWYRQSLGQGLEFLIYFQGNSAPDKSGLPSDRFSAERTGGSVSTLTIQRTQQEDSAVYLCASSFTSGNYEQYFGPGTRLTVT.

V gene TRBV28 combines with J gene TRBJ1-3; D is uncertain. The V and J ends lost 2 bases and 10 bases respectively, with 15 bases between them. This CDR3 contains 14 residues. Looked up from germline, CDR1 is MDHEN and CDR2 is SYDVKM. The CDR3, as DNA: TGTGCCAGCAGTTTACCCACGACCAGCGGGACCATATATTTT. Translation: CASSLPTTSGTIYF.

This chain connects TRBV29-1 to TRBJ2-2; 12 bases line up with TRBD1. Germline trimming cut 6 bases from V and 5 bases from J; bases unmatched to any gene: 4. The CDR3 consists of 14 residues. From germline, CDR1 is SQVTM and CDR2 ANQGSEA. CDR3 coding DNA: TGCAGCGTGGGACAGGGGGCCGGGACCGGGGAGCTGTTTTTT. Its protein is CSVGQGAGTGELFF.

This CDR3 is CASSARGVGGTDTQYF. In DNA form, the CDR3 reads TGTGCCAGCAGCGCCAGGGGGGTTGGAGGCACAGATACGCAGTATTTT. The chain combines TRBV7-2 with TRBJ2-3; D perhaps matches TRBD1 (7 bases). CDR3 length: 16 residues. Germline V gene lookup returns CDR1 SGHTA and CDR2 FQGNSA. Trimming took off 5 bases at V and 1 base at J, with 16 bases between the two ends.

The rearrangement uses TRBV7-2 and TRBJ1-5; the match to TRBD1 covers 7 bases. J gave up 2 bases and V 6 bases, and 7 bases lay outside the gene matches. This CDR3 has 15 amino acids. Per germline, CDR1 SGHTA and CDR2 FQGNSA. CDR3 DNA: TGTGCCAGCAGGACAGGGATGGGCGGCAATCAGCCCCAGCATTTT. Translating gives CASRTGMGGNQPQHF.

This clone was seen a handful of times. The V gene is TRBV7-9, the J gene TRBJ1-4, with 8 positions matching TRBD1. The length of the CDR3 is 16 residues. CDR1 is SEHNR, CDR2 FQNEAQ, per germline (reference sequence). V gave up 4 bases and J gave up 0 bases; unmatched junction bases: 4. This chain's CDR3 is CASSSGQGATNEKLFF. The DNA of the CDR3 is TGTGCCAGCAGCTCCGGACAGGGTGCAACTAATGAAAAACTGTTTTTT.

The chain joins TRBV2 to TRBJ1-2; 10 bases agree with TRBD1. Trimming took 6 bases from V and 0 from J; bases not matched to a gene: 4. There are 15 residues in the CDR3. From germline, CDR1 is SNHLY and CDR2 FYNNEI. The CDR3 region is CASSRDRGANYGYTF. CDR3 nucleotides: TGTGCCAGCAGCCGGGACAGGGGAGCTAACTATGGCTACACCTTC.

The chain links TRBV7-3 to TRBJ2-3; TRBD2 is a possible D gene (7 bases). The CDR3 length is 17 residues. Trimming took 2 bases from V and 1 from J, leaving 16 bases between them. CDR1 is SGHTA, CDR2 FQGTGA, per germline. The CDR3 protein is CASSLPRRGGGTDTQYF. CDR3 DNA: TGTGCCAGCAGCTTACCGAGGAGGGGGGGAGGCACAGATACGCAGTATTTT.

This clone was recorded a few times. V and J are TRBV18 and TRBJ1-1; 9 positions match TRBD1. Trimming removed 3 bases from V and 7 bases from J; junction bases left unmatched: 6. Germline CDR1 KGHSH, CDR2 LQKENI. The CDR3 consists of 14 residues. Here the CDR3 DNA reads TGTGCCAGCTCACCCTTACAGGGGGCAGGTGAAGCTTTCTTT. Protein: CASSPLQGAGEAFF.

This chain joins TRBV10-3 and TRBJ2-3, with D possibly matching TRBD1 (6 bases). CDR3 length: 15 residues. The germline V gene encodes CDR1 ENHRY and CDR2 SYGVKD. The germline V and J ends were trimmed by 4 bases and 2 bases, with 13 bases remaining between them. The CDR3 sequence is CAISGSWDNTDTQYF. The DNA for the CDR3 is TGTGCCATCAGTGGATCTTGGGACAACACAGATACGCAGTATTTT.

This clone occurred a few times. V gene TRBV30 combines with J gene TRBJ2-7, with D possibly matching TRBD2 (5 bases). The V and J ends lost 2 bases and 2 bases respectively, with 7 bases between them. Germline CDR1 and CDR2: GTSNPN and SVGIG (reference sequence). The CDR3 length is 12 residues. This chain's CDR3 is CAWSPGAYEQYF. The CDR3 DNA sequence: TGTGCCTGGAGTCCCGGGGCCTACGAGCAGTACTTC.

V usage is TRBV4-3 and J usage is TRBJ2-2, with 7 bases identical to TRBD2. Germline V CDR1 and CDR2: LGHNA, YSLEER. This CDR3 has 16 amino acids. V was pared by 2 bases and J by 1 base, with 4 bases of the junction left unmatched. CDR3 bases: TGCGCCAGCAGCCAAAACCTAGCGGAGAACACCGGGGAGCTGTTTTTT. This codes for CASSQNLAENTGELFF.

This clone was detected once. Written as DNA, the CDR3 is TGTGCCAGTAGTACCGGACAGGGTCAGGCGGAGACCCAGTACTTC. Protein: CASSTGQGQAETQYF. V and J are TRBV19 and TRBJ2-5, with 8 positions matching TRBD1. Germline values: CDR1 LNHDA, CDR2 SQIVND (reference sequence). This CDR3 comprises 15 residues. J gave up 5 bases and V 4 bases, and 9 bases lay outside the gene matches.

This clone has more than one count but fewer than ten. CDR3 protein: CSVSRDRGGDTEAFF. CDR3 coding DNA: TGCAGCGTGTCCCGGGACAGGGGTGGGGACACTGAAGCTTTCTTT. The chain combines TRBV29-1 with TRBJ1-1, with 10 bases lining up with TRBD1. Germline CDR1 SQVTM, CDR2 ANQGSEA. The CDR3 has 15 amino acids. V shed 6 bases, J shed 3 bases, and the junction held 10 bases outside the gene matches.

This sequence joins TRBV5-1 and TRBJ1-1, with a weak D call TRBD1 (6 bases). This CDR3 is built from 14 residues. Germline CDR1 SGHRS, CDR2 YFSETQ. The germline V and J ends were trimmed by 0 bases and 0 bases, with 6 bases remaining between them. The CDR3 sequence: CASSLGTVNTEAFF. CDR3 bases: TGCGCCAGCAGCTTGGGGACAGTGAACACTGAAGCTTTCTTT.

In this sample, this clone turned up once. The V gene is TRBV14, the J gene TRBJ2-1, with a possible D match to TRBD2 (6 bases). The CDR3 is 14 residues long. V lost 3 bases and J 6 bases, leaving 12 bases between the germline ends. The V gene's germline CDR1 is SGHDN and CDR2 FVKESK. CDR3 nucleotides: TGTGCCAGCAGCCAGGGGGGAACGGGCAATGAGCAGTTCTTC. Its translation: CASSQGGTGNEQFF.

The rearrangement uses TRBV28 and TRBJ1-5; perhaps TRBD1 as D (5 bases). Trimming pared 9 bases from V and 3 bases from J, leaving 15 bases between. The CDR3 loop spans 14 amino acids. Germline lookup yields CDR1 MDHEN and CDR2 SYDVKM. The CDR3 is CASEPTAYNQPQHF. The CDR3 region has the DNA TGTGCCAGTGAACCGACAGCTTACAATCAGCCCCAGCATTTT.

This clone appeared a single time. The chain recombines TRBV5-4 with TRBJ2-3; no reliable D call. The CDR3 contains 13 residues. With 2 bases removed from V and 4 bases from J, the gap between germline ends came to 8 bases. The germline CDR1 and CDR2 sequences are SGHNT and YYREEE (reference sequence). CDR3 sequence reads: CASSLYTADTQYF. The CDR3 DNA follows: TGTGCCAGCAGCTTATATACGGCAGATACGCAGTATTTT.

The gene calls are TRBV5-1 and TRBJ2-1, with TRBD2 matching over 10 bases. Germline CDR1 and CDR2: SGHRS and YFSETQ. The V and J ends lost 1 base and 3 bases, in that order; junction bases with no gene match: 10. The CDR3 contains 18 residues. The CDR3 protein is CASSLMVGASGGYNEQFF. In DNA, the CDR3 is TGCGCCAGCAGCTTGATGGTAGGTGCTAGCGGGGGCTACAATGAGCAGTTCTTC.